This T cell receptor beta chain stems from a study of T cell responses to AZD1222 COVID-19 vaccine. This CDR3 has 16 amino acids. V lost 4 bases, J lost 0 bases, and 14 bases lay in between. The germline V gene has CDR1 SGHTS and CDR2 YDEGEE. The protocol was immunoSEQ multiplex PCR, while the TCRdb copy is restricted to in-frame clones and leaves out a portion. Here the sample spans about 120,000 clones, about 94% being singletons. V and J are TRBV5-8 and TRBJ1-5; TRBD1 is a possible D gene (5 bases). The sequence was collected from an adult who received the AZD1222 COVID-19 vaccine. Source: peripheral blood, taken 28 days after the second AZD1222 dose. The CDR3 DNA follows: TGTGCCAGCAGCGACGGGACCGCTTATAGCAATCAGCCCCAGCATTTT. Protein sequence: CASSDGTAYSNQPQHF.